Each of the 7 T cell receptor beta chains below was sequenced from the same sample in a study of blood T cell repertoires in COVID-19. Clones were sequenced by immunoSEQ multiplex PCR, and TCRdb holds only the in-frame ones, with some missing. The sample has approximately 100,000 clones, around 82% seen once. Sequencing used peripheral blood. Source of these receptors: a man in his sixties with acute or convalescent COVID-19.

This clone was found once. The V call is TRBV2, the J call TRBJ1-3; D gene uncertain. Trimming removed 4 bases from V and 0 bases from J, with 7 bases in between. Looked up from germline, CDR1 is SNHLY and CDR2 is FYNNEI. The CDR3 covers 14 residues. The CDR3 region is CASSGGISGNTIYF. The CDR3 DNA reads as TGTGCCAGCAGTGGAGGGATCTCTGGAAACACCATATATTTT.

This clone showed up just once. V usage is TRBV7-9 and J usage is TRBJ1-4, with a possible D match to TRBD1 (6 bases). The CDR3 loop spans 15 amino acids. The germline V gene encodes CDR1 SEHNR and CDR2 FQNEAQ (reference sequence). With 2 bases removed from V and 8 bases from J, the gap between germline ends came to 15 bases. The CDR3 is CASSLFGGREEKLFF. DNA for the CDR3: TGTGCCAGCAGCTTATTCGGGGGGCGAGAGGAAAAACTGTTTTTT.

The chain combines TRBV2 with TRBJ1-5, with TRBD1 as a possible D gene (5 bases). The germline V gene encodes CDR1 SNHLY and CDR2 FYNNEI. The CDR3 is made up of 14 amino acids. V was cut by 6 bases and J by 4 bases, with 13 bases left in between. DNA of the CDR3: TGTGCCAGCAGCACCAGACAGCGTAATCAGCCCCAGCATTTT. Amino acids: CASSTRQRNQPQHF.

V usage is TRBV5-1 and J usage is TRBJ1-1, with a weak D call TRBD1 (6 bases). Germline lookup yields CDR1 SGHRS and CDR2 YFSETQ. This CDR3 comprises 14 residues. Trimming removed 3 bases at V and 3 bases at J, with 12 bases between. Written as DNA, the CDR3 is TGCGCCAGCAGCTCCGTAGGACAGTACACTGAAGCTTTCTTT. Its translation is CASSSVGQYTEAFF.

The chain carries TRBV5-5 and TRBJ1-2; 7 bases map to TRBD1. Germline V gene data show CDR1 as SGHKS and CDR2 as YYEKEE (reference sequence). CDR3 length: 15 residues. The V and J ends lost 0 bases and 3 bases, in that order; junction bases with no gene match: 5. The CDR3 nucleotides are TGTGCCAGCAGCTTGGACGACAGGGCCCACTATGGCTACACCTTC. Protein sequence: CASSLDDRAHYGYTF.

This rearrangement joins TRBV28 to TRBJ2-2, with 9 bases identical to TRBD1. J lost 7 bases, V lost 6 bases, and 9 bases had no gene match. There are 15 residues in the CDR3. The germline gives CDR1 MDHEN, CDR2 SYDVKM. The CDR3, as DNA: TGTGCCAGCAGCGGAAGGGACAGGGCTTTCGGGGAGCTGTTTTTT. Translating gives CASSGRDRAFGELFF. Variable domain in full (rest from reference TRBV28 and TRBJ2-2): DVKVTQSSRYLVKRTGEKVFLECVQDMDHENMFWYRQDPGLGLRLIYFSYDVKMKEKGDIPEGYSVSREKKERFSLILESASTNQTSMYLCASSGRDRAFGELFFGEGSRLTVL.

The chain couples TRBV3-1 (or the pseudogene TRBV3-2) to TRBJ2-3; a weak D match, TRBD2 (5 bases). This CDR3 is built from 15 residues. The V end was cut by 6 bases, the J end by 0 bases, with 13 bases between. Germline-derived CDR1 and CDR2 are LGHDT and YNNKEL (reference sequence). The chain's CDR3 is CASSRRVGSTDTQYF. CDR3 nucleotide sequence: TGTGCCAGCAGTCGGCGGGTCGGGAGCACAGATACGCAGTATTTT.